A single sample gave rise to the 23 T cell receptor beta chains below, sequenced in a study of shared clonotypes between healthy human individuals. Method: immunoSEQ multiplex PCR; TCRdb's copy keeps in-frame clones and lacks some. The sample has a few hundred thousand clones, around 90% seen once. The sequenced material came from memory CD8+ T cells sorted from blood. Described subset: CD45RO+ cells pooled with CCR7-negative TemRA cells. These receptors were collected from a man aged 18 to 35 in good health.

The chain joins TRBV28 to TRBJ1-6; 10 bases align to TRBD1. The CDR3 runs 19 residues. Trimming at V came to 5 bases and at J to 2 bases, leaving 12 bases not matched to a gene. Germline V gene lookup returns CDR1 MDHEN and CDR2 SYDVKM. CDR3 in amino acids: CASSPYVGQGRTYNSPLHF. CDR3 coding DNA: TGTGCCAGCAGTCCGTATGTGGGACAGGGGCGAACCTATAATTCACCCCTCCACTTT.

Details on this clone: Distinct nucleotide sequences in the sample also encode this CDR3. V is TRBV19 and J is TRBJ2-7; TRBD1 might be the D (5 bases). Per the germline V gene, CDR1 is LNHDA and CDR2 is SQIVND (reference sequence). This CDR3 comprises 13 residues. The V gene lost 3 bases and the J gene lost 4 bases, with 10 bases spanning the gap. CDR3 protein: CASSIGQGYEQYF. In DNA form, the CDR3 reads TGTGCCAGTAGTATTGGCCAGGGTTACGAGCAGTACTTC.

CDR3 sequence reads: CATLPRHSYNEQFF. The DNA of the CDR3 is TGTGCCACCCTTCCTAGGCACTCCTACAATGAGCAGTTCTTC. V usage is TRBV6-6 and J usage is TRBJ2-1, with D hard to call. Germline V gene sequence: CDR1 MNHNY, CDR2 SVGAGI (reference sequence). V lost 10 bases, J lost 0 bases, and 13 bases lay in between. This CDR3 comprises 14 residues.

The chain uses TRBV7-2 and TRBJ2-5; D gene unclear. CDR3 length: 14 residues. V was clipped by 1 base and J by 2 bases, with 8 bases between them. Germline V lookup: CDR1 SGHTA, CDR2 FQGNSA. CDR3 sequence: CASSLVSVQETQYF. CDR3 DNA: TGTGCCAGCAGCTTAGTAAGCGTTCAAGAGACCCAGTACTTC.

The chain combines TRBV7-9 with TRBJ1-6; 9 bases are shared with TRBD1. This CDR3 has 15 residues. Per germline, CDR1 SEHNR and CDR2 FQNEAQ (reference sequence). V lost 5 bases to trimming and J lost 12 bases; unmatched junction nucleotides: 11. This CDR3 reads CASSTGQGTLEPLHF. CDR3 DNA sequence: TGTGCCAGCAGCACGGGACAGGGCACCCTGGAACCCCTCCACTTT.

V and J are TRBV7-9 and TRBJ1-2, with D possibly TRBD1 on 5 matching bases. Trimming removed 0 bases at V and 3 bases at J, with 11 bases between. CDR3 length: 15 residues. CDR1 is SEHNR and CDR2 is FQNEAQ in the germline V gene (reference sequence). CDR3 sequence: CASSLAQGLDYGYTF. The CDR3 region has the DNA TGTGCCAGCAGCTTAGCGCAGGGCTTGGACTATGGCTACACCTTC.

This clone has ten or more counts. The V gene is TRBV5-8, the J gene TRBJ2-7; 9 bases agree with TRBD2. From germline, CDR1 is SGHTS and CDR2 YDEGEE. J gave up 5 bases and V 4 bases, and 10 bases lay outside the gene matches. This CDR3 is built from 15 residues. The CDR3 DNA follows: TGTGCCAGCAGCCATCCAGCGGGAGGCCTCAACGAGCAGTACTTC. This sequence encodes CASSHPAGGLNEQYF.

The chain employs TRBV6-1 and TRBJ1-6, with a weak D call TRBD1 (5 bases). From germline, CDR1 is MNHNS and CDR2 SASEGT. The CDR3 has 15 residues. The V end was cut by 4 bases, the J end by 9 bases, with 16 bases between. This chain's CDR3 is CASSAVLGVGSPLHF. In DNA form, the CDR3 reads TGTGCCAGCAGTGCGGTTCTGGGGGTGGGTTCACCCCTCCACTTT.

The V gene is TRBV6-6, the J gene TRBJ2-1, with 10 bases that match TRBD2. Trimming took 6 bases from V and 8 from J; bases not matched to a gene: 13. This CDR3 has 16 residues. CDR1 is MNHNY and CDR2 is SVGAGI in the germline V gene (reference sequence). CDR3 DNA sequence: TGTGCCAGCAGCCGACTCAGCGGGAGGGCCGGCTATGAGCAGTTCTTC. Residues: CASSRLSGRAGYEQFF.

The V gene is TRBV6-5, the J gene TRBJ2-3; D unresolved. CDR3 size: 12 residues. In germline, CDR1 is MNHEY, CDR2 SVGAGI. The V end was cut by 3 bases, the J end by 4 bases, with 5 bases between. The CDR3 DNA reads TGTGCCAGCAGTTATCCCCCAGATACGCAGTATTTT. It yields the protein CASSYPPDTQYF.

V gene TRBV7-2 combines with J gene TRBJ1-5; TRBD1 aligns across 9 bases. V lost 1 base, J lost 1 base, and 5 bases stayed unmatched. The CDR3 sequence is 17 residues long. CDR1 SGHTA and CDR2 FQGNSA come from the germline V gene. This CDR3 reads CASSLVGQGASNQPQHF. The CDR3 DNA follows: TGTGCCAGCAGCTTAGTGGGACAGGGTGCGAGCAATCAGCCCCAGCATTTT.

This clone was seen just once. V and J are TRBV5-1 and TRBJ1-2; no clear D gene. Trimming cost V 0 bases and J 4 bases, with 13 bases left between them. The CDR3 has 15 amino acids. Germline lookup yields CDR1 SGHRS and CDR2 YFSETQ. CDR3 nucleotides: TGCGCCAGCAGCTTGGGGCAGGTCCTACGCTATGGCTACACCTTC. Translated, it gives CASSLGQVLRYGYTF.

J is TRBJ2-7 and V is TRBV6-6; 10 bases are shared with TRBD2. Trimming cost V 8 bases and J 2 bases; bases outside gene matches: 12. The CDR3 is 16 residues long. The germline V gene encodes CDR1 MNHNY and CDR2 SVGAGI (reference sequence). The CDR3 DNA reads TGTGCCAGCGGTCTAGCGGGGGCCCTGGGAGCCTACGAGCAGTACTTC. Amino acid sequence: CASGLAGALGAYEQYF.

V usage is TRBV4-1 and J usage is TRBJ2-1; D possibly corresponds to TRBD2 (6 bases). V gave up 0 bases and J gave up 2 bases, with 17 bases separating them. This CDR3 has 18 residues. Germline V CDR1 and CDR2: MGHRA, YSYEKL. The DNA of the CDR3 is TGCGCCAGCAGCCAAGAGCCCACGGGACTTAACGCCTACAATGAGCAGTTCTTC. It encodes CASSQEPTGLNAYNEQFF.

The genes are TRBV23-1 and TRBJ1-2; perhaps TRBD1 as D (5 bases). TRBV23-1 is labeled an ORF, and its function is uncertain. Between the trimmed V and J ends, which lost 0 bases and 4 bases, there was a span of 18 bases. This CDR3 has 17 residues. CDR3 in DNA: TGCGCCAGCAGTCAATCGAACAGGCCGAGCTCCTCCTATGGCTACACCTTC. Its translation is CASSQSNRPSSSYGYTF.

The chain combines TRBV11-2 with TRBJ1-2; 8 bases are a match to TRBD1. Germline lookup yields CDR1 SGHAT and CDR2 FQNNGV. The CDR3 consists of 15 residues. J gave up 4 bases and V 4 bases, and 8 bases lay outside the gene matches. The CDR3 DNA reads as TGTGCCAGCAGCTCCATGACAGGGGATCCCTATGGCTACACCTTC. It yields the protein CASSSMTGDPYGYTF. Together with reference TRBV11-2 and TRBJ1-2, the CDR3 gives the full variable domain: EAGVAQSPRYKIIEKRQSVAFWCNPISGHATLYWYQQILGQGPKLLIQFQNNGVVDDSQLPKDRFSAERLKGVDSTLKIQPAKLEDSAVYLCASSSMTGDPYGYTFGSGTRLTVV.

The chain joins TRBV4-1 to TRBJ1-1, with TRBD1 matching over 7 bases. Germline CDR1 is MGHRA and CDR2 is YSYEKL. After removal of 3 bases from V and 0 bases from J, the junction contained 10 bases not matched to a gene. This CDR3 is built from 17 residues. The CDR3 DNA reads TGCGCCAGCAGCCAGAGACAGGGCCTGCCGCTGAACACTGAAGCTTTCTTT. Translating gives CASSQRQGLPLNTEAFF.

The CDR3 region has the DNA TGCGCCAGCAGTATTAGGAGGGGGAGACTGGATGGCTACACCTTC. Its translation is CASSIRRGRLDGYTF. This chain connects TRBV4-1 to TRBJ1-2; a possible D gene is TRBD1 (6 bases). Germline CDR1 MGHRA, CDR2 YSYEKL. The CDR3 spans 15 residues. V was pared by 6 bases and J by 6 bases, with 20 bases between.

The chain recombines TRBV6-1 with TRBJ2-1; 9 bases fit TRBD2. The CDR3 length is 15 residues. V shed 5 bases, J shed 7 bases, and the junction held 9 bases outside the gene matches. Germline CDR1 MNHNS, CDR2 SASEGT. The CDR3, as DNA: TGTGCCAGCAGTCCATGGACTAGCGAGGGTAATGAGCAGTTCTTC. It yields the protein CASSPWTSEGNEQFF.

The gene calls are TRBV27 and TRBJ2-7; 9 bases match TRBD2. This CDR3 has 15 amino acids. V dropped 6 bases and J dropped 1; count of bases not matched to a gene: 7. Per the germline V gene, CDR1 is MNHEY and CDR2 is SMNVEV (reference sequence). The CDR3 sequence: CASRSLAGPSYEQYF. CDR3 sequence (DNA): TGTGCCAGCAGGTCCCTAGCGGGGCCATCCTACGAGCAGTACTTC.

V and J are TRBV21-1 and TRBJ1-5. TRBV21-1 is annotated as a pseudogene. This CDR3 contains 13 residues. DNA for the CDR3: TGTGCCAGCACCACGGCAGGCAATCAGCCCCAGCATTTT. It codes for CASTTAGNQPQHF.

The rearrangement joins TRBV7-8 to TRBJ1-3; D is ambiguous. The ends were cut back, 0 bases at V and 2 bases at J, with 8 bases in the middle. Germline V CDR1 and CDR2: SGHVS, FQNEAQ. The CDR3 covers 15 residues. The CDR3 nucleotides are TGTGCCAGCAGCTTAGCGGAGGGAACTGGAAACACCATATATTTT. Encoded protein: CASSLAEGTGNTIYF.

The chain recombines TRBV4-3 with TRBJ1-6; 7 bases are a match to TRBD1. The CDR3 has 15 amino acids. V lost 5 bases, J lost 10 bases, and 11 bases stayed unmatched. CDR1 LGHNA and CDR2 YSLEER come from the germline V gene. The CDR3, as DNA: TGCGCCAGCAGCTCCTCGACAGGGCCGGGCTCACCCCTCCACTTT. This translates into CASSSSTGPGSPLHF.